A selection of T cell receptor beta chains follows, all from one sample in a study of cytomegalovirus exposure and HLA in healthy donors. Only in-frame clones appear in the TCRdb table, and some are missing; sequencing was by immunoSEQ multiplex PCR. The sample lists over 200,000 clones, more than 75% seen once, with about 6% in the top ten. What was sequenced was PBMCs. The receptors come from a man between 35 and 55 years old in good health and CMV-seropositive. Each CDR3 is given with its conserved first and last residue. A D gene is named only where the DNA matches it firmly. The listing skips clone size in some rows; elsewhere it reads once, few, many or a size class.

TRBJ1-6	TRBD1	TRBV27	.	TGTGCCAGCAGTCTAAAAGACAGGGGTAATTCACCCCTCCACTTT	CASSLKDRGNSPLHF
TRBJ2-5	TRBD2	TRBV5-6	.	TGTGCCACCGGACTAGCGGGAGAAGAGACCCAGTACTTC	CATGLAGEETQYF
TRBJ2-7	TRBD1	TRBV18	.	TGTGCCAGCTCACCCCCCGGGACAGGGACCTACGAGCAGTACTTC	CASSPPGTGTYEQYF
TRBJ1-2	TRBD1	TRBV23-1	.	TGCGCCAACCAGGGACAGCTACCGCTCTATGGCTACACCTTC	CANQGQLPLYGYTF
TRBJ2-1	TRBD2	TRBV7-8	.	TGTGCCAGCAGCTCCGACCCGGGACTAGCGTCTGAGCAGTTCTTC	CASSSDPGLASEQFF
TRBJ2-1	TRBD2	TRBV7-7	.	TGTGCTAGCAGCTTAGGTCTAGCGGACTACAATGAGCAGTTCTTC	CASSLGLADYNEQFF
TRBJ1-5	.	TRBV15	.	TGTGCCACCAGCAGAGGTGGACAGATAAATCAGCCCCAGCATTTT	CATSRGGQINQPQHF
TRBJ1-1	.	TRBV9	.	TGTGCCAGCAGCGCCGGGATCATGAACACTGAAGCTTTCTTT	CASSAGIMNTEAFF
TRBJ1-2	TRBD1	TRBV4-1	few	TGCGCCAGCAGCCAGACAGGGAGCTCTAACTATGGCTACACCTTC	CASSQTGSSNYGYTF
TRBJ2-3	.	TRBV7-8	once	TGTGCCAGCAGCCGAGGGGGGGGCCACGTCACAGATACGCAGTATTTT	CASSRGGGHVTDTQYF
TRBJ2-1	TRBD2	TRBV18	.	TGTGCCAGCTCACCCTCCGGGACTAGCGGATACAATGAGCAGTTCTTC	CASSPSGTSGYNEQFF
TRBJ1-1	.	TRBV21-1	.	TGTGCCAGCAGCAAAGCTAATACAAGGGGTTGCAGCACTGAAGCTTTCTTT	CASSKANTRGCSTEAFF
TRBJ1-2	TRBD1	TRBV5-1	.	TGCGCCAGCACCACCGGGACAGGGAGCTATGGCTACACCTTC	CASTTGTGSYGYTF
TRBJ2-2	TRBD2	TRBV5-1	.	TGCGCCAGCTCGAAGCGGACTAGCGATTCCGGGGAGCTGTTTTTT	CASSKRTSDSGELFF
TRBJ1-1	TRBD1	TRBV23-1	many	TGCGCCAGCAGCAGAACAGGGGGCATGAACACTGAAGCTTTCTTT	CASSRTGGMNTEAFF
TRBJ1-1	TRBD1	TRBV18	.	TGTGCCAGCTCACCGGACAGGCCCGGACCGGCTGAAGCTTTCTTT	CASSPDRPGPAEAFF
TRBJ2-3	.	TRBV4-1	.	TGCGCCAGCAGCCACTCCAAGGGCGGGATAAAGTATTTT	CASSHSKGGIKYF